These T cell receptor beta chains were read from a single sample in a study of blood T cell repertoires in COVID-19. Generated by immunoSEQ multiplex PCR, the TCRdb table keeps only in-frame clones and is missing some. The data show under 300,000 clones, 75% to 90% seen once. The sequencing sample was made of PBMCs or T cells enriched from blood (not recorded which). The receptors come from a woman in her twenties or thirties with acute COVID-19. CDR3s include the opening cysteine and the closing phenylalanine or tryptophan. The D gene is left open where the match is weak. Size is omitted from some rows. Given values are once, few, many or a class for expanded clones.

abundance | d_gene | j_gene | v_gene | len | CDR3aa | CDR3nt
. | TRBD1 | TRBJ1-5 | TRBV6-5 | 13 | CASRRDRSQPQHF | TGTGCCAGCAGACGGGACAGATCACAGCCCCAGCATTTT
. | TRBD1 | TRBJ1-5 | TRBV28 | 15 | CASSADRGRNQPQHF | TGTGCCAGCAGCGCGGACAGGGGACGCAATCAGCCCCAGCATTTT
. | TRBD1 | TRBJ1-6 | TRBV11-3 | 17 | CASSQGAGQGINSPLHF | TGTGCCAGCAGCCAGGGGGCGGGACAGGGGATTAATTCACCCCTCCACTTT
. | TRBD1 | TRBJ2-7 | TRBV29-1 | 12 | CSAETGAYEQYF | TGCAGCGCCGAGACAGGGGCCTACGAGCAGTACTTC
. | . | TRBJ2-7 | TRBV19 | 14 | CASSMEAFNYEQYF | TGTGCCAGTAGTATGGAGGCGTTCAACTACGAGCAGTACTTC
. | . | TRBJ1-6 | TRBV28 | 15 | CASTPYQRYNSPLHF | TGTGCCAGCACCCCCTATCAGCGCTATAATTCACCCCTCCACTTT
many | . | TRBJ1-1 | TRBV9 | 15 | CASSVDWGRNTEAFF | TGTGCCAGCAGCGTAGATTGGGGCAGGAACACTGAAGCTTTCTTT
. | TRBD1 | TRBJ2-3 | TRBV2 | 15 | CASSVPGRGPDPQYF | TGTGCCAGCAGTGTCCCGGGCAGGGGGCCCGATCCGCAGTATTTT
. | . | TRBJ1-1 | TRBV19 | 14 | CASSDRRSGTEAFF | TGTGCCAGTAGTGATCGTCGGTCGGGCACTGAAGCTTTCTTT
. | . | TRBJ2-7 | TRBV11-2 | 14 | CASSLLYRSYEQYF | TGTGCCAGCAGCTTACTCTACAGGTCCTACGAGCAGTACTTC
few | . | TRBJ2-7 | TRBV10-3 | 12 | CAISEGSVEQYF | TGTGCCATCAGTGAAGGAAGCGTCGAGCAGTACTTC
. | . | TRBJ2-2 | TRBV10-3 | 13 | CAISDELPGELFF | TGTGCCATCAGTGATGAACTCCCCGGGGAGCTGTTTTTT
. | TRBD2 | TRBJ2-1 | TRBV9 | 16 | CASSPGLAGTRGGQFF | TGTGCCAGCAGCCCAGGACTAGCGGGAACCCGGGGGGGGCAGTTCTTC
few | . | TRBJ2-1 | TRBV5-4 | 15 | CASSSTWSSYNEQFF | TGTGCCAGCAGCTCGACTTGGAGCTCCTACAATGAGCAGTTCTTC
few | TRBD1 | TRBJ2-3 | TRBV15 | 15 | CATSRAGTGLQTQYF | TGTGCCACCAGCAGGGCCGGGACAGGGTTACAGACGCAGTATTTT
. | . | TRBJ1-6 | TRBV5-1 | 13 | CASSLGADSPLHF | TGCGCCAGCAGCTTGGGGGCAGATTCACCCCTCCACTTT
. | . | TRBJ2-7 | TRBV3-1/TRBV3-2 | 16 | CASSSRLETGSYEQYF | TGTGCCAGCAGCTCACGGTTGGAGACAGGCTCCTACGAGCAGTACTTC
. | TRBD1 | TRBJ1-2 | TRBV28 | 14 | CASSLVTGENGYTF | TGTGCCAGCAGTTTGGTCACAGGGGAAAATGGCTACACCTTC
. | TRBD1 | TRBJ2-1 | TRBV18 | 15 | CASSLDRDRSNEQFF | TGTGCCAGCTCACTCGACCGGGACAGAAGCAATGAGCAGTTCTTC
. | TRBD1 | TRBJ1-2 | TRBV9 | 16 | CASSVDPTGANYGYTF | TGTGCCAGCAGCGTAGATCCGACAGGGGCTAACTATGGCTACACCTTC
. | . | TRBJ2-2 | TRBV6-5 | 13 | CASNRVNTGELFF | TGTGCCAGCAACAGGGTGAACACCGGGGAGCTGTTTTTT
. | . | TRBJ2-5 | TRBV5-6 | 13 | CASSATDRETQYF | TGTGCCAGCAGCGCGACAGATCGAGAGACCCAGTACTTC
. | TRBD1 | TRBJ2-3 | TRBV5-1 | 20 | CASSPQNRRTGVPFADTQYF | TGCGCCAGCAGCCCGCAAAACCGTCGGACAGGGGTTCCATTTGCAGATACGCAGTATTTT
. | . | TRBJ2-7 | TRBV10-3 | 14 | CAISGGTGRYEQYF | TGTGCCATCAGTGGGGGAACAGGGCGCTACGAGCAGTACTTC
. | TRBD1 | TRBJ1-5 | TRBV9 | 13 | CASSIDRDQPQHF | TGTGCCAGCAGCATCGACAGGGATCAGCCCCAGCATTTT
few | . | TRBJ1-5 | TRBV7-2 | 14 | CASSPRQNRQPQHF | TGTGCCAGCAGCCCCCGACAGAACCGTCAGCCCCAGCATTTT
once | . | TRBJ2-3 | TRBV9 | 15 | CASSVDSSSTDTQYF | TGTGCCAGCAGCGTGGACAGCTCTAGCACAGATACGCAGTATTTT
. | TRBD1 | TRBJ2-7 | TRBV7-3 | 15 | CASSLTRDRAHEQYF | TGTGCCAGCAGCTTAACCCGGGACAGGGCCCACGAGCAGTACTTC
. | . | TRBJ1-5 | TRBV5-6 | 15 | CASSRSGLLHQPQHF | TGTGCCAGCAGCAGGAGTGGACTTTTGCATCAGCCCCAGCATTTT
. | . | TRBJ1-6 | TRBV11-2 | 15 | CASSLDVTENSPLHF | TGTGCCAGCAGCTTAGATGTGACAGAGAATTCACCCCTCCACTTT
. | TRBD1 | TRBJ1-5 | TRBV6-2/TRBV6-3 | 15 | CASSSTGNSNQPQHF | TGTGCCAGCAGCTCGACAGGGAATAGCAATCAGCCCCAGCATTTT
. | . | TRBJ1-4 | TRBV21-1 | 14 | CASSKVTPIEKLFF | TGTGCCAGCAGCAAAGTTACACCGATTGAAAAACTGTTTTTT
few | . | TRBJ1-6 | TRBV19 | 15 | CASSPPWTDNSPLHF | TGTGCCAGTAGTCCCCCCTGGACAGATAATTCACCCCTCCACTTT
. | . | TRBJ1-1 | TRBV10-2 | 11 | CASSQMTEAFF | TGCGCCAGCAGCCAGATGACTGAAGCTTTCTTT
. | TRBD2 | TRBJ2-7 | TRBV27 | 13 | CASRLAGGHEQYF | TGTGCCAGCCGCCTAGCGGGGGGCCACGAGCAGTACTTC
. | . | TRBJ1-2 | TRBV29-1 | 14 | CSVENPGGEVGYTF | TGCAGCGTTGAAAACCCGGGGGGGGAGGTTGGCTACACCTTC
once | TRBD2 | TRBJ2-7 | TRBV7-9 | 17 | CASRGSLGLAGTYEQYF | TGTGCCAGCAGGGGGAGTCTTGGACTAGCGGGAACCTACGAGCAGTACTTC
. | . | TRBJ2-5 | TRBV24-1 | 15 | CATSDLRRGEETQYF | TGTGCCACCAGTGATTTGCGCAGGGGGGAAGAGACCCAGTACTTC
. | TRBD1 | TRBJ1-2 | TRBV28 | 14 | CASTPDRVGYGYTF | TGTGCCAGCACCCCGGACAGGGTCGGGTATGGCTACACCTTC
. | . | TRBJ2-5 | TRBV19 | 14 | CASSIVDNQETQYF | TGTGCCAGTAGTATAGTGGACAACCAAGAGACCCAGTACTTC
. | . | TRBJ2-4 | TRBV7-2 | 16 | CASSLNFGLAKNIQYF | TGTGCCAGCAGCTTAAATTTTGGCCTAGCCAAAAACATTCAGTACTTC
few | . | TRBJ2-1 | TRBV5-1 | 15 | CASTTSRPDYNEQFF | TGCGCCAGCACCACTAGCCGCCCTGACTACAATGAGCAGTTCTTC
. | TRBD2 | TRBJ2-5 | TRBV13 | 20 | CASSPTLPLAGGNTRETQYF | TGTGCCAGCAGTCCTACTTTGCCACTAGCGGGAGGTAATACTAGAGAGACCCAGTACTTC
few | . | TRBJ1-5 | TRBV19 | 14 | CASSQGVSNQPQHF | TGTGCCAGTAGTCAAGGGGTCAGCAATCAGCCCCAGCATTTT
. | TRBD2 | TRBJ2-1 | TRBV2 | 17 | CASSGRTSGRSYNEQFF | TGTGCCAGCAGTGGCCGGACTAGCGGGAGGTCTTACAATGAGCAGTTCTTC
. | TRBD1 | TRBJ1-6 | TRBV6-1 | 15 | CASSELGQGLITLHF | TGTGCCAGCAGTGAATTGGGACAGGGTCTCATCACCCTCCACTTT
. | . | TRBJ2-1 | TRBV6-2/TRBV6-3 | 17 | CASSYPSYRSSYNEQFF | TGTGCCAGCAGTTACCCCTCCTACCGGTCGTCCTACAATGAGCAGTTCTTC
once | . | TRBJ1-1 | TRBV5-3 | 14 | CARSLDDINTEAFF | TGTGCCAGAAGCTTGGACGACATCAACACTGAAGCTTTCTTT
. | TRBD1 | TRBJ2-3 | TRBV5-1 | 16 | CASSRAGGDSGDTQYF | TGCGCCAGCAGTCGGGCAGGGGGCGATTCCGGGGATACGCAGTATTTT
. | . | TRBJ2-7 | TRBV2 | 14 | CASTETRQIYEQYF | TGTGCCAGCACTGAGACTAGACAAATTTACGAGCAGTACTTC
. | TRBD1 | TRBJ1-3 | TRBV10-2 | 14 | CASLGGFAGNTIYF | TGCGCCAGCCTAGGGGGCTTCGCTGGAAACACCATATATTTT
. | . | TRBJ2-3 | TRBV20-1 | 16 | CSASGVARGRGDTQYF | TGCAGTGCTAGTGGGGTCGCGCGGGGCCGGGGGGATACGCAGTATTTT
. | . | TRBJ1-4 | TRBV5-1 | 16 | CASSPDWVNTKEKLFF | TGCGCCAGCAGCCCCGACTGGGTCAACACGAAGGAAAAACTGTTTTTT
. | . | TRBJ2-1 | TRBV20-1 | 11 | CSARLIYEQFF | TGCAGTGCTAGGCTAATCTATGAGCAGTTCTTC